The 25 T cell receptor beta chains below all came from one sample that was sequenced in a study of shared clonotypes between healthy human individuals. This table comes from immunoSEQ multiplex PCR, and its TCRdb copy is limited to in-frame clones, with some not included. Of around 2,000,000 clones in the sample, about 95% were seen once. The naive CD8 population came from CD45RO-negative cells selected for CCR7, without terminally differentiated effector memory CD45RA+ cells. Material for sequencing was naive CD8+ T cells sorted from blood. The receptors derive from a man between 18 and 35 years old in good health.

This sequence joins TRBV5-1 and TRBJ1-1, with D maybe TRBD1 (5 bases). The CDR3 contains 16 residues. Germline lookup yields CDR1 SGHRS and CDR2 YFSETQ. The ends were cut back, 3 bases at V and 3 bases at J, with 18 bases in the middle. The CDR3 reads CASSSTWLGVDTEAFF. The CDR3 DNA is TGCGCCAGCAGCTCGACGTGGTTAGGGGTTGACACTGAAGCTTTCTTT. Full variable domain (rest looked up from reference TRBV5-1 and TRBJ1-1): KAGVTQTPRYLIKTRGQQVTLSCSPISGHRSVSWYQQTPGQGLQFLFEYFSETQRNKGNFPGRFSGRQFSNSRSEMNVSTLELGDSALYLCASSSTWLGVDTEAFFGQGTRLTVV.

The chain combines TRBV27 with TRBJ2-4, with D possibly TRBD2 on 6 matching bases. The germline V and J ends were trimmed by 2 bases and 8 bases, with 13 bases remaining between them. The germline gives CDR1 MNHEY, CDR2 SMNVEV (reference sequence). CDR3 size: 14 residues. The CDR3 loop is CASSLEPGGDIQYF. CDR3 coding DNA: TGTGCCAGCAGTTTAGAGCCGGGCGGGGACATTCAGTACTTC.

V is TRBV15 and J is TRBJ1-5, with unresolved D. Per the germline V gene, CDR1 is LNHNV and CDR2 is YYDKDF (reference sequence). The CDR3 is made up of 13 amino acids. The V and J ends lost 0 bases and 4 bases respectively, with 4 bases between them. The CDR3 nucleotides are TGTGCCACCAGCAGAGATGCTAATCAGCCCCAGCATTTT. Translated, it gives CATSRDANQPQHF.

The chain is built from TRBV7-9 and TRBJ1-1, with no clear D. This CDR3 has 13 residues. The V end was cut by 6 bases, the J end by 2 bases, with 10 bases between. Germline CDR1 and CDR2: SEHNR and FQNEAQ (reference sequence). In nucleotides, the CDR3 is TGTGCCAGCAGGCCCGGGAGTAACACTGAAGCTTTCTTT. This codes for CASRPGSNTEAFF.

This chain uses TRBV13 with TRBJ2-7, with D perhaps matching TRBD2 (6 bases). In germline, CDR1 is PRHDT, CDR2 FYEKMQ (reference sequence). V was clipped by 3 bases and J by 2 bases, with 14 bases between them. The CDR3 extends over 15 amino acids. The CDR3 DNA is TGTGCCAGCAGCTTTGGACACGGGGGTCCCTACGAGCAGTACTTC. Translation gives CASSFGHGGPYEQYF.

The rearrangement links TRBV7-9 to TRBJ2-5; 7 positions match TRBD2. This CDR3 is built from 16 residues. Losses at the gene ends were 3 bases for V and 2 bases for J; bases not matched to a gene: 9. CDR1 is SEHNR, CDR2 FQNEAQ, per germline (reference sequence). The CDR3 DNA sequence: TGTGCCAGCAGCTTCCCGGTGGGGGACTATCAAGAGACCCAGTACTTC. It is translated as CASSFPVGDYQETQYF.

Concerning this clone: The sample holds other DNA sequences that translate to the same CDR3. J is TRBJ2-3 and V is TRBV6-5; 10 bases line up with TRBD2. CDR1 and CDR2 from the germline V gene are MNHEY and SVGAGI. After removal of 8 bases from V and 2 bases from J, the junction contained 1 base not matched to a gene. The CDR3 extends over 13 amino acids. The CDR3 nucleotides read TGTGCCAGCGGACTAGCGGTCACAGATACGCAGTATTTT. Translation: CASGLAVTDTQYF.

The rearrangement uses TRBV11-2 and TRBJ2-7; tentatively, D is TRBD1 (6 bases). V was pared by 3 bases and J by 2 bases, with 11 bases between. CDR3 length: 14 residues. Germline loops: CDR1 SGHAT, CDR2 FQNNGV. The CDR3 DNA reads TGTGCCAGCAGCTTTACAGGGATCGCCTACGAGCAGTACTTC. Translation gives CASSFTGIAYEQYF.

This rearrangement joins TRBV19 to TRBJ1-1; 9 nucleotides align to TRBD1. Germline-derived CDR1 and CDR2 are LNHDA and SQIVND (reference sequence). The ends lost 3 bases at V and 4 bases at J; junction bases unmatched: 6. The length of the CDR3 is 15 residues. CDR3 sequence: CASSITGQGITEAFF. The CDR3, as DNA: TGTGCCAGTAGTATTACGGGACAGGGTATCACTGAAGCTTTCTTT.

The chain has TRBV7-9 and TRBJ2-7; D ambiguous. The germline V and J ends were trimmed by 3 bases and 2 bases, with 14 bases remaining between them. This CDR3 contains 15 residues. CDR1 is SEHNR, CDR2 FQNEAQ, per germline (reference sequence). The CDR3 DNA follows: TGTGCCAGCAGCTTTTTGACTCCCTTGACCTACGAGCAGTACTTC. Encoded protein: CASSFLTPLTYEQYF.

J is TRBJ2-5 and V is TRBV12-5; TRBD2 matches at 7 bases. The J segment lost 3 bases and the V segment lost 0 bases, leaving 16 bases of the junction unmatched. The CDR3 is 19 residues long. Germline CDR1 reads LGHNT; CDR2 reads FRNRAP. As DNA, the CDR3 is TGTGCTAGTGGTTTGGTACCAAGGAGAACTAGCGACTTAAAAGAGACCCAGTACTTC. Its protein is CASGLVPRRTSDLKETQYF.

The chain combines TRBV4-2 with TRBJ1-2; D gene unclear. V shed 1 base and J shed 3 bases, with 9 bases lying between them. CDR1 and CDR2 (germline): LGHNA, YNFKEQ. The CDR3 loop spans 14 amino acids. As DNA, the CDR3 is TGTGCCAGCAGCCAAGGGTTGGGTTACTATGGCTACACCTTC. It encodes CASSQGLGYYGYTF.

The rearrangement links TRBV27 to TRBJ1-1; D gene ambiguous. Germline CDR1 MNHEY, CDR2 SMNVEV (reference sequence). The V gene lost 2 bases and the J gene lost 1 base, with 8 bases spanning the gap. This CDR3 region has 14 residues. As DNA, the CDR3 is TGTGCCAGCAGTTTAGGGAGTTCGAACACTGAAGCTTTCTTT. Translation: CASSLGSSNTEAFF.

The rearrangement links TRBV6-1 to TRBJ1-1; D gene ambiguous. The length of the CDR3 is 12 residues. V dropped 2 bases and J dropped 8 bases, with 9 bases sitting between them. Germline-derived CDR1 and CDR2 are MNHNS and SASEGT. The CDR3 DNA reads as TGTGCCAGCAGTGAACGGGAGGTCGAAGCTTTCTTT. This gives the protein CASSEREVEAFF.

The chain links TRBV7-9 to TRBJ2-7; D may correspond to TRBD1 or TRBD2 (6 bases each). CDR1 is SEHNR and CDR2 is FQNEAQ in the germline V gene (reference sequence). The CDR3 is made up of 13 amino acids. Deletions cut 6 bases from V and 2 bases from J, with 11 bases between. CDR3 sequence reads: CASRRGGTYEQYF. The CDR3 region has the DNA TGTGCCAGCAGACGAGGGGGGACCTACGAGCAGTACTTC.

The chain joins TRBV7-2 to TRBJ2-4; weak D call: TRBD2 (6 bases). The CDR3 is 14 residues long. Trimming took 8 bases from V and 5 from J, leaving 16 bases between them. Germline lookup yields CDR1 SGHTA and CDR2 FQGNSA. The CDR3 region has the DNA TGTGCCAGCGAAGATAGATCGGGGGAAAACATTCAGTACTTC. Amino acids: CASEDRSGENIQYF.

The chain employs TRBV2 and TRBJ2-1, with D possibly TRBD1 on 5 matching bases. Germline lookup yields CDR1 SNHLY and CDR2 FYNNEI. With 0 bases removed from V and 7 bases from J, the gap between germline ends came to 13 bases. The CDR3 extends over 15 amino acids. This CDR3 is CASSEALQGTNEQFF. The DNA of the CDR3 is TGTGCCAGCAGTGAAGCGCTTCAGGGCACTAATGAGCAGTTCTTC.

This chain connects TRBV27 to TRBJ2-7, with TRBD2 matching 9 bases. This CDR3 contains 15 residues. Germline loops: CDR1 MNHEY, CDR2 SMNVEV (reference sequence). The junction had 5 bases not matched to a gene; V was cut back by 2 bases and J by 3 bases. DNA of the CDR3: TGTGCCAGCAGTTTAGGTAGCGGGAGATTCTACGAGCAGTACTTC. This sequence encodes CASSLGSGRFYEQYF.

This chain links TRBV7-9 with TRBJ2-7, with TRBD1 as a possible D gene (5 bases). The V and J ends lost 5 bases and 3 bases respectively, with 11 bases between them. The CDR3 consists of 13 residues. The V gene's germline CDR1 is SEHNR and CDR2 FQNEAQ (reference sequence). The CDR3 region is CASSPTEYYEQYF. CDR3 bases: TGTGCCAGCAGCCCGACAGAGTACTACGAGCAGTACTTC.

The chain uses TRBV18 and TRBJ1-5; TRBD1 is a possible D gene (6 bases). This CDR3 spans 17 amino acids. Deletions cut 5 bases from V and 0 bases from J, with 17 bases between. CDR1 KGHSH and CDR2 LQKENI come from the germline V gene. CDR3 sequence: CASSTDSLHLSNQPQHF. For the CDR3, the DNA is TGTGCCAGCTCAACGGACAGCTTACATCTTAGCAATCAGCCCCAGCATTTT.

The CDR3 nucleotides read TGTGCCAGCAGCCTGCAGGGGGCCAAAAACATTCAGTACTTC. It translates to CASSLQGAKNIQYF. J is TRBJ2-4 and V is TRBV5-4; possible D gene TRBD1, 6 bases. CDR3 length: 14 amino acids. Germline CDR1 is SGHNT and CDR2 is YYREEE (reference sequence). V was clipped by 4 bases and J by 1 base, with 9 bases between them.

This chain uses TRBV13 with TRBJ2-7; 11 nucleotides agree with TRBD2. The CDR3 is made up of 14 amino acids. Trimming cost V 3 bases and J 4 bases; bases outside gene matches: 2. Looked up from germline, CDR1 is PRHDT and CDR2 is FYEKMQ (reference sequence). The chain's CDR3 is CASSFSGGAYEQYF. CDR3 coding DNA: TGTGCCAGCAGCTTTAGCGGGGGGGCGTACGAGCAGTACTTC.

The V gene is TRBV10-3, the J gene TRBJ2-5; TRBD1 might be the D (7 bases). The CDR3 totals 15 residues. V gave up 3 bases and J gave up 8 bases, with 19 bases separating them. Germline loops: CDR1 ENHRY, CDR2 SYGVKD. Here the CDR3 DNA reads TGTGCCATCAGTGAACAGGGGAATAGCGGCACTACCCAGTACTTC. This codes for CAISEQGNSGTTQYF.

V is TRBV6-5 and J is TRBJ1-2; no clear D gene. Deletions cut 6 bases from V and 4 bases from J, with 12 bases between. The CDR3 consists of 13 residues. Looked up from germline, CDR1 is MNHEY and CDR2 is SVGAGI. CDR3 sequence reads: CASRYASGYGYTF. In DNA form, the CDR3 reads TGTGCCAGCAGATACGCATCGGGCTATGGCTACACCTTC.

This clone appeared once. This sample also contains other DNA sequences that code for the same CDR3. The genes are TRBV5-4 and TRBJ1-2; TRBD1 matches at 7 bases. V trimming: 2 bases; J trimming: 8 bases; junction bases outside the gene matches: 6. Germline CDR1 is SGHNT and CDR2 is YYREEE (reference sequence). The CDR3 contains 13 residues. The CDR3, as DNA: TGTGCCAGCAGCTTCACAGGGGCCGAGGGCTACACCTTC. This sequence encodes CASSFTGAEGYTF.